These 23 T cell receptor beta chains came from one sample sequenced in a study of control samples from healthy donors and cancer patients. Produced via immunoSEQ multiplex PCR; TCRdb's table is partial and in-frame only. The data contain 170,000 or so clones, more than 90% of them singletons. The sequenced material came from blood. The receptors stem from a middle-aged woman in good health.

The gene calls are TRBV5-1 and TRBJ2-1, with 9 bases fitting TRBD2. The V gene's germline CDR1 is SGHRS and CDR2 YFSETQ. The junction had 19 bases not matched to a gene; V was cut back by 1 base and J by 5 bases. This CDR3 comprises 20 residues. In nucleotides, the CDR3 is TGCGCCAGCAGCTTGTTGTCTAGCGGGGCGGGGTTGGTGAGGAACAATGAGCAGTTCTTC. Encoded protein: CASSLLSSGAGLVRNNEQFF.

This clone turned up a few times. The chain employs TRBV7-3 and TRBJ2-7; the match to TRBD2 covers 13 bases. The CDR3 spans 15 residues. V dropped 3 bases and J dropped 5; count of bases not matched to a gene: 4. Germline CDR1 is SGHTA and CDR2 is FQGTGA. CDR3 sequence (DNA): TGTGCCAGCAGCTTGGGACTAGCGGGGTTAGACGAGCAGTACTTC. Protein sequence: CASSLGLAGLDEQYF.

This clone was found once. This chain uses TRBV24-1 with TRBJ2-3; D is perhaps TRBD2 (6 bases). The CDR3 extends over 18 amino acids. Germline CDR1 and CDR2: KGHDR and SFDVKD. V dropped 4 bases and J dropped 5 bases, with 24 bases sitting between them. The CDR3: CATSEHSSAPIGRDTQYF. The CDR3 coding sequence is TGTGCCACCAGTGAACACTCTAGCGCACCCATTGGGAGAGATACGCAGTATTTT.

This rearrangement joins TRBV10-1 to TRBJ2-7; D is possibly TRBD1 (8 bases). The germline V and J ends were trimmed by 8 bases and 2 bases, with 16 bases remaining between them. CDR1 and CDR2 (germline): WNHNN, SYGVQD (reference sequence). This CDR3 has 14 amino acids. The CDR3 reads CASGGGTGAYEQYF. The CDR3 DNA is TGCGCCAGCGGGGGGGGGACAGGAGCCTACGAGCAGTACTTC.

This rearrangement joins TRBV6-6 to TRBJ2-6, with TRBD1 as a possible D gene (5 bases). Per germline, CDR1 MNHNY and CDR2 SVGAGI (reference sequence). Trimming cost V 4 bases and J 0 bases, with 7 bases left between them. The length of the CDR3 is 15 residues. CDR3 sequence (DNA): TGTGCCAGCAGTTGGGGCGGCTCTGGGGCCAACGTCCTGACTTTC. Amino acids: CASSWGGSGANVLTF.

CDR3 in amino acids: CASSLGLLSTNTEAFF. The CDR3 nucleotides are TGTGCCAGCTCACTCGGACTACTCAGTACGAACACTGAAGCTTTCTTT. V usage is TRBV18 and J usage is TRBJ1-1; D is uncertain. Germline CDR1 KGHSH, CDR2 LQKENI. This CDR3 has 16 amino acids. The V and J ends lost 4 bases and 1 base respectively, with 16 bases between them. Based on the CDR3 plus reference TRBV18 and TRBJ1-1, the full variable domain is NAGVMQNPRHLVRRRGQEARLRCSPMKGHSHVYWYRQLPEEGLKFMVYLQKENIIDESGMPKERFSAEFPKEGPSILRIQQVVRGDSAAYFCASSLGLLSTNTEAFFGQGTRLTVV.

The V call is TRBV5-4, the J call TRBJ2-5; the D is unclear. V was pared by 1 base and J by 5 bases, with 15 bases between. Germline CDR1 SGHNT, CDR2 YYREEE (reference sequence). The CDR3 covers 15 residues. The CDR3 spells CASSLRAATSETQYF. The CDR3 coding sequence is TGTGCCAGCAGCTTGAGGGCCGCCACCAGCGAGACCCAGTACTTC.

This chain links TRBV10-2 with TRBJ2-1; the match to TRBD1 covers 10 bases. Looked up from germline, CDR1 is WSHSY and CDR2 is SAAADI. The CDR3 is made up of 15 amino acids. V lost 11 bases, J lost 4 bases, and 11 bases stayed unmatched. Written as DNA, the CDR3 is TGCGCCGGACCCCGGGACAGGGGCCTTTACAATGAGCAGTTCTTC. Translation gives CAGPRDRGLYNEQFF.

The CDR3 here is CASRGGTGHNSPLHF. In nucleotides, the CDR3 is TGTGCCAGCAGGGGGGGGACAGGGCATAATTCACCCCTCCACTTT. This chain connects TRBV2 to TRBJ1-6, with 9 positions matching TRBD1. Per germline, CDR1 SNHLY and CDR2 FYNNEI. The CDR3 spans 15 residues. V lost 6 bases to trimming and J lost 5 bases; unmatched junction nucleotides: 5.

The chain combines TRBV7-8 with TRBJ2-5; 8 bases map to TRBD2. The CDR3 is 17 amino acids. The junction had 11 bases not matched to a gene; V was cut back by 0 bases and J by 5 bases. The germline V gene encodes CDR1 SGHVS and CDR2 FQNEAQ. CDR3 amino acids: CASSLALSGGLRETQYF. CDR3 in DNA: TGTGCCAGCAGCTTAGCGCTGAGCGGGGGCCTCCGGGAGACCCAGTACTTC.

The V and J genes are TRBV2 and TRBJ2-3; 7 nucleotides agree with TRBD2. The CDR3 contains 15 residues. Trimming removed 8 bases from V and 1 base from J; junction bases left unmatched: 9. The germline V gene encodes CDR1 SNHLY and CDR2 FYNNEI. CDR3 protein: CASVTLRGGTDTQYF. CDR3 DNA: TGTGCCAGCGTGACGCTCCGGGGGGGCACAGATACGCAGTATTTT.

This clone was detected only once. The CDR3 loop reads CASSFLVTGTYEQYF. For the CDR3, the DNA is TGTGCCAGCAGCTTTCTCGTTACCGGAACCTACGAGCAGTACTTC. The chain employs TRBV5-5 and TRBJ2-7; D unclear. The length of the CDR3 is 15 residues. Between the trimmed V and J ends, which lost 2 bases and 2 bases, there was a span of 14 bases. Germline lookup yields CDR1 SGHKS and CDR2 YYEKEE (reference sequence).

In its sample, this clone was seen once. This chain uses TRBV11-2 with TRBJ2-7; D gene ambiguous. The length of the CDR3 is 17 residues. CDR1 and CDR2 (germline): SGHAT, FQNNGV. The V end was cut by 5 bases, the J end by 5 bases, with 25 bases between. CDR3 DNA: TGTGCCAGCAGCGGCCGCGATTGGGCACTCAACAAGGACGAGCAGTACTTC. Its translation: CASSGRDWALNKDEQYF.

The chain couples TRBV20-1 to TRBJ1-1; 9 positions match TRBD1. The length of the CDR3 is 15 residues. Germline V gene data show CDR1 as DFQATT and CDR2 as SNEGSKA (reference sequence). V was clipped by 3 bases and J by 5 bases; unmatched bases: 10. The CDR3 DNA reads TGCAGTGCTAGTCCCGGGACAGGGTCCGATACTGAAGCTTTCTTT. The encoded protein is CSASPGTGSDTEAFF.

The rearrangement uses TRBV20-1 and TRBJ2-1; unclear D gene. The germline V and J ends were trimmed by 4 bases and 6 bases, with 4 bases remaining between them. The length of the CDR3 is 10 residues. Germline V CDR1 and CDR2: DFQATT, SNEGSKA (reference sequence). The DNA of the CDR3 is TGCAGTGCTACCCGCAATGAGCAGTTCTTC. Amino acid sequence: CSATRNEQFF.

V gene TRBV2 combines with J gene TRBJ1-1; D uncertain. Trimming pared 5 bases from V and 8 bases from J, leaving 9 bases between. The CDR3 spans 11 residues. Germline V gene lookup returns CDR1 SNHLY and CDR2 FYNNEI. The CDR3 DNA reads as TGTGCCAGCAGTACACCTAGCGAAGCTTTCTTT. This codes for CASSTPSEAFF.

J is TRBJ2-7 and V is TRBV19, with TRBD1 identical over 8 bases. With V trimmed by 4 bases and J by 5 bases, 10 bases remained unmatched. In germline, CDR1 is LNHDA, CDR2 SQIVND (reference sequence). The CDR3 is 15 amino acids. The CDR3: CASSKSTGGWDEQYF. The CDR3 DNA sequence: TGTGCCAGTAGTAAGTCCACAGGGGGATGGGACGAGCAGTACTTC.

CDR3 protein: CASMNGMTRSGANVLTF. The CDR3 DNA follows: TGTGCCAGCATGAACGGGATGACCCGCTCTGGGGCCAACGTCCTGACTTTC. This chain connects TRBV27 to TRBJ2-6, with D possibly being TRBD2 (5 bases). Trimming cost V 7 bases and J 0 bases, with 16 bases left between them. The CDR3 is made up of 17 amino acids. Germline values: CDR1 MNHEY, CDR2 SMNVEV (reference sequence). Using reference TRBV27 and TRBJ2-6 for the parts outside the CDR3, the full variable domain is EAQVTQNPRYLITVTGKKLTVTCSQNMNHEYMSWYRQDPGLGLRQIYYSMNVEVTDKGDVPEGYKVSRKEKRNFPLILESPSPNQTSLYFCASMNGMTRSGANVLTFGAGSRLTVL.

For the CDR3, the DNA is TGCGCCAGCAGCTTCTCCCTGACGGCTGGTGGTGGCTACACCTTC. This sequence encodes CASSFSLTAGGGYTF. This chain links TRBV4-1 with TRBJ1-2; D is uncertain. V lost 5 bases to trimming and J lost 7 bases, with 20 bases between them. There are 15 residues in the CDR3. CDR1 is MGHRA, CDR2 YSYEKL, per germline.

The V gene is TRBV5-1, the J gene TRBJ1-2; no definite D call. Germline-derived CDR1 and CDR2 are SGHRS and YFSETQ. The CDR3 runs 14 residues. V gave up 0 bases and J gave up 5 bases, with 11 bases separating them. CDR3 sequence: CASSLGQFNYGYTF. The CDR3 DNA is TGCGCCAGCAGCTTGGGGCAGTTTAATTATGGCTACACCTTC. Combining the CDR3 with reference TRBV5-1 and TRBJ1-2 gives the whole variable domain KAGVTQTPRYLIKTRGQQVTLSCSPISGHRSVSWYQQTPGQGLQFLFEYFSETQRNKGNFPGRFSGRQFSNSRSEMNVSTLELGDSALYLCASSLGQFNYGYTFGSGTRLTVV.

This sequence joins TRBV7-3 and TRBJ2-3; D is possibly TRBD1 or TRBD2 (5 bases each). There are 13 residues in the CDR3. Trimming took 5 bases from V and 2 from J, leaving 8 bases between them. CDR1 and CDR2 from the germline V gene are SGHTA and FQGTGA. CDR3 loop: CASSRDATDTQYF. Written as DNA, the CDR3 is TGTGCCAGCAGCCGGGACGCCACAGATACGCAGTATTTT.

The rearrangement joins TRBV5-1 to TRBJ1-1; D is uncertain. V dropped 1 base and J dropped 8 bases, with 18 bases sitting between them. The CDR3 totals 15 residues. The germline V gene encodes CDR1 SGHRS and CDR2 YFSETQ. In DNA form, the CDR3 reads TGCGCCAGCAGCTTGAAGAGTTCGAAGAGAGAGGAAGCTTTCTTT. Protein sequence: CASSLKSSKREEAFF.

The V gene is TRBV9, the J gene TRBJ1-3; D ambiguous. Germline V gives CDR1 SGDLS, CDR2 YYNGEE. The CDR3 is 14 amino acids. Trimming left V 4 bases short and J 0 bases short, with 8 bases between. CDR3 DNA sequence: TGTGCCAGCAGCCCACCTCTCTCTGGAAACACCATATATTTT. This codes for CASSPPLSGNTIYF.